Following are 7 T cell receptor beta chains from one sample sequenced in a study of neurological immune-mediated disorders. TCRdb used MiXCR to reprocess the 5' RACE reads, holding one entry per CDR3 protein. The data hold around 66,000 distinct CDR3 sequences, with 4.8% observed a single time. Sequenced: PBMCs. Receptor source: a woman in her 70s with multiple sclerosis.

This clonotype was found many times. The CDR3: CSVEGTGRSTDTQYF. Here the CDR3 DNA reads TGCAGCGTTGAAGGGACCGGGAGAAGCACAGATACGCAGTATTTT. This chain joins TRBV29-1 and TRBJ2-3; weak D call: TRBD2 (6 bases). The CDR3 has 15 amino acids. Trimming left V 1 base short and J 0 bases short, with 11 bases between. Germline-derived CDR1 and CDR2 are SQVTM and ANQGSEA.

At least ten counts were recorded for this clonotype. V gene TRBV27 combines with J gene TRBJ1-2, with 8 positions matching TRBD1. V was pared by 1 base and J by 7 bases, with 8 bases of the junction left unmatched. CDR3 length: 15 residues. The germline V gene has CDR1 MNHEY and CDR2 SMNVEV (reference sequence). The CDR3: CASSLLGTGGLGYTF. CDR3 in DNA: TGTGCCAGCAGTTTATTGGGGACAGGCGGTCTTGGCTACACCTTC.

Ten or more counts support this clonotype. This rearrangement joins TRBV3-1 to TRBJ1-6; D is possibly TRBD1 (5 bases). Trimming shortened V by 4 bases and J by 0 bases, and 19 bases separated the two germline ends. Germline CDR1 and CDR2: LGHDT and YNNKEL (reference sequence). CDR3 length equals 19 residues. The CDR3 is CASSRTPLGGSSYNSPLHF. CDR3 DNA sequence: TGTGCCAGCAGCCGCACTCCCCTCGGGGGGAGCTCCTATAATTCACCCCTCCACTTT.

This clonotype was detected ten times or more. The chain joins TRBV7-2 to TRBJ2-4, with a possible D match to TRBD1 (8 bases). Trimming pared 6 bases from V and 7 bases from J, leaving 16 bases between. The CDR3 sequence is 14 residues long. Germline V gene lookup returns CDR1 SGHTA and CDR2 FQGNSA. CDR3 nucleotide sequence: TGTGCCAGCAGTCAACAGGGGGGAGGGAACATTCAGTACTTC. Its protein product is CASSQQGGGNIQYF.

This clonotype was found many times. This chain links TRBV4-1 with TRBJ1-1; D perhaps matches TRBD1 (6 bases). Trimming took 3 bases from V and 3 from J, leaving 20 bases between them. The V gene's germline CDR1 is MGHRA and CDR2 YSYEKL. The CDR3 length is 17 residues. CDR3 DNA: TGCGCCAGCAGCCAGGCTACTACAGGGCCGCTCGACACTGAAGCTTTCTTT. It translates to CASSQATTGPLDTEAFF.

Many counts were recorded for this clonotype. The chain recombines TRBV7-9 with TRBJ1-4; 9 bases map to TRBD1. Germline V gene data show CDR1 as SEHNR and CDR2 as FQNEAQ (reference sequence). V lost 3 bases, J lost 1 base, and 0 bases stayed unmatched. The CDR3 spans 15 residues. The CDR3 DNA follows: TGTGCCAGCAGCTTGACAGGGGGAACTAATGAAAAACTGTTTTTT. It codes for CASSLTGGTNEKLFF. Full variable domain (rest looked up from reference TRBV7-9 and TRBJ1-4): DTGVSQNPRHKITKRGQNVTFRCDPISEHNRLYWYRQTLGQGPEFLTYFQNEAQLEKSRLLSDRFSAERPKGSFSTLEIQRTEQGDSAMYLCASSLTGGTNEKLFFGSGTQLSVL.

This clonotype was seen ten or more times. This rearrangement joins TRBV11-3 to TRBJ2-1, with 11 bases that match TRBD2. Germline CDR1 SGHNT, CDR2 YENEEA. The ends lost 3 bases at V and 0 bases at J; junction bases unmatched: 4. CDR3 length equals 17 residues. The CDR3 loop reads CASSFSGRAGSYNEQFF. The DNA of the CDR3 is TGTGCCAGCAGCTTTAGCGGGAGGGCCGGCTCCTACAATGAGCAGTTCTTC.